This TCR beta chain came from a study of T cell changes during pregnancy in multiple sclerosis. The table came from immunoSEQ multiplex PCR; TCRdb's copy has only in-frame clones and leaves some out. The top ten hold 0.9% to 1.2% of the sample, which has 70,000 to 100,000 clones, approximately 92% seen once. Trimming cost V 4 bases and J 4 bases; bases outside gene matches: 3. There are 13 residues in the CDR3. Germline CDR1 is SGHRS and CDR2 is YFSETQ. The rearrangement links TRBV5-1 to TRBJ2-7; 9 bases match TRBD1. Sequenced material: peripheral blood, taken in the first trimester of pregnancy. The TCR comes from a female donor with multiple sclerosis, enrolled in a pregnancy study. The CDR3 protein is CASSRTGVYEQYF. As DNA, the CDR3 is TGCGCCAGCAGCCGGACAGGGGTGTACGAGCAGTACTTC.